Given below is one T cell receptor beta chain in context. What it binds is unknown. The entry originates in a study of spatial heterogeneity in lung cancer. Study information: TCR and UMI combinations that were unique each appeared, on average, more than ten times in raw reads.

V lost 3 bases and J 2 bases, leaving 11 bases between the germline ends. The CDR3 runs 15 residues. Noted time point: blood at routine non-recurrence follow-up after resection. Whole RNA came from tumor, nontumor lung or frozen PBMC and was sequenced without being sorted. Via MiXCR, TCRdb re-called the 5' RACE reads, giving one row per CDR3 protein. The data contain fewer than 60,000 distinct CDR3 sequences, roughly 7.4% of them singletons. Study-level results: TCRs found ubiquitously expanded in tumor appeared in blood more at resection than at follow-up.

The specimen was PBMCs, collected at follow-up. The clonotype was recovered from a female donor with early-stage non-small cell lung cancer. This chain uses TRBV12-3 or TRBV12-4 with TRBJ1-3, with a tentative D call TRBD1 (6 bases). This CDR3 reads CASSLRAGAGNTIYF. The CDR3, as DNA: TGTGCCAGCAGTTTGAGGGCAGGGGCTGGAAACACCATATATTTT.